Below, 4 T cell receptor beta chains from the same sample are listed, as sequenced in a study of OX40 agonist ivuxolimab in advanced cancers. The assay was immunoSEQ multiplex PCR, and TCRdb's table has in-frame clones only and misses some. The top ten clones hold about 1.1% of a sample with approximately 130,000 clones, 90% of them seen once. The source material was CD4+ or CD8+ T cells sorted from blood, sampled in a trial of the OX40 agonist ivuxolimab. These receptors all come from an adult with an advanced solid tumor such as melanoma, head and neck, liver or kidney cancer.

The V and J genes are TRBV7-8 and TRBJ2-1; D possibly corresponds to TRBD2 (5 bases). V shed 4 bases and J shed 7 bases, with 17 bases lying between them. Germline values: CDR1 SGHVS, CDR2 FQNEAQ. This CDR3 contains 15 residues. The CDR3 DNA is TGTGCCAGCAGCTATCCCGGGGTGGGAATGAATGAGCAGTTCTTC. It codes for CASSYPGVGMNEQFF.

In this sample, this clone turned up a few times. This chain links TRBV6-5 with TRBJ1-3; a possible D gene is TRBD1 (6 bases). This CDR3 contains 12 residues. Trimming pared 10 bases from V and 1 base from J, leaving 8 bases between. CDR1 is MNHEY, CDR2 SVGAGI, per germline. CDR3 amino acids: CATRGSGNTIYF. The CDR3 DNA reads TGTGCCACGAGGGGGTCTGGAAACACCATATATTTT.

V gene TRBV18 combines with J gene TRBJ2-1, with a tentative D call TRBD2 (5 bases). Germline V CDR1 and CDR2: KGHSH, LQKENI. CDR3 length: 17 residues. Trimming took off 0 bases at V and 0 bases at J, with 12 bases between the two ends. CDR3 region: CASSPPGAVSSYNEQFF. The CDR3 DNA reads TGTGCCAGCTCACCACCGGGAGCGGTGAGCTCCTACAATGAGCAGTTCTTC.

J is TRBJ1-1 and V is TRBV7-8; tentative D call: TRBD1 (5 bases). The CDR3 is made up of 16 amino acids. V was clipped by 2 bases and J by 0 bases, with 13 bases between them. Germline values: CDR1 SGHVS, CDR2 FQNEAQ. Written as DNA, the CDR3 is TGTGCCAGCAGCTTACAGGGTCGGACAATGAACACTGAAGCTTTCTTT. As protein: CASSLQGRTMNTEAFF.